Included here is one T cell receptor (beta chain) sequence, with context. Antigen specificity is unknown. This sample is drawn from a study of shared clonotypes between healthy human individuals. Study-wide results and limits: Several donors held about 4.6% of naive CD4 clonotypes in common. Larger estimated richness was generally recorded for naive subsets relative to memory subsets.

Adult donors, all healthy and HIV-negative, had no recent acute infections or vaccinations. The CDR3 has 15 residues. In germline, CDR1 is MDHEN, CDR2 SYDVKM. The J segment lost 9 bases and the V segment lost 6 bases, leaving 9 bases of the junction unmatched. This table comes from immunoSEQ multiplex PCR, and its TCRdb copy is limited to in-frame clones, with some not included. The profile covers 2.3 million or so clones, with 90% to 95% appearing a single time and about 0.39% taken by the ten largest. This chain links TRBV28 with TRBJ1-6, with TRBD1 matching over 9 bases. Sequenced sample: naive CD4+ T cells from PBMCs. Subset: CD45RA+ positively selected. This sequence was found in a man aged 18 to 30 in good health. Some clones in this sample may be carry-over from other donors' samples. CDR3 sequence reads: CASSFGGQGGSPLHF. The CDR3 DNA is TGTGCCAGCAGCTTCGGGGGACAGGGCGGTTCACCCCTCCACTTT. The full variable domain, its missing parts supplied by reference TRBV28 and TRBJ1-6, is DVKVTQSSRYLVKRTGEKVFLECVQDMDHENMFWYRQDPGLGLRLIYFSYDVKMKEKGDIPEGYSVSREKKERFSLILESASTNQTSMYLCASSFGGQGGSPLHFGNGTRLTVT.